Listed below are T cell receptor beta chains from one sample, sequenced in a study of OX40 agonist ivuxolimab in advanced cancers. Using immunoSEQ multiplex PCR, the repertoire was profiled, and TCRdb retains in-frame clones only, with some absent. The data hold under 80,000 clones, with 90% observed a single time. The sequencing here drew on CD4+ or CD8+ T cells sorted from blood, taken in a trial of the OX40 agonist ivuxolimab. The origin of the receptors is an adult with an advanced solid tumor such as melanoma, head and neck, liver or kidney cancer. Both conserved end residues are part of each CDR3.

V	CDR3
TRBV7-3	CASSSGLAPGELFF
TRBV5-6	CASSLNGGTGELFF
TRBV28	CASSLMEVEAFF
TRBV11-3	CASSLDRSSGGHGEQFF
TRBV10-3	CAISESRGGGTEAFF
TRBV6-5	CASSSSSGGGDEQFF
TRBV19	CASSIRRDTDTQYF
TRBV7-2	CASSLGTGDLTEAFF
TRBV9	CASSVSGGETQYF
TRBV4-3	CASSQEVQAYEQYF
TRBV7-6	CASSLGAGGEQYF
TRBV9	CASSVATGAGGGYTF
TRBV19	CASSMGQGNEKLFF
TRBV5-6	CASSGGLLLGSEYF
TRBV5-1	CASSLGTSNTGELFF
TRBV19	CASSIGQGPISSTDTQYF
TRBV10-3	CAIGGQGKYEQYF
TRBV28	CASSRERGLYGYTF
TRBV11-3	CASRTGDPGELFF
TRBV5-1	CASSSLAGLAGGHEQYF
TRBV15	CATSRGQWGKFNEQFF
TRBV6-1	CASLHHRGPNTEAFF
TRBV19	CASSQQGAVGTDTQYF
TRBV19	CASTQSEAGNTIYF
TRBV11-2	CASSRRSGQGWNTEAFF
TRBV9	CASSTGFQPQHF